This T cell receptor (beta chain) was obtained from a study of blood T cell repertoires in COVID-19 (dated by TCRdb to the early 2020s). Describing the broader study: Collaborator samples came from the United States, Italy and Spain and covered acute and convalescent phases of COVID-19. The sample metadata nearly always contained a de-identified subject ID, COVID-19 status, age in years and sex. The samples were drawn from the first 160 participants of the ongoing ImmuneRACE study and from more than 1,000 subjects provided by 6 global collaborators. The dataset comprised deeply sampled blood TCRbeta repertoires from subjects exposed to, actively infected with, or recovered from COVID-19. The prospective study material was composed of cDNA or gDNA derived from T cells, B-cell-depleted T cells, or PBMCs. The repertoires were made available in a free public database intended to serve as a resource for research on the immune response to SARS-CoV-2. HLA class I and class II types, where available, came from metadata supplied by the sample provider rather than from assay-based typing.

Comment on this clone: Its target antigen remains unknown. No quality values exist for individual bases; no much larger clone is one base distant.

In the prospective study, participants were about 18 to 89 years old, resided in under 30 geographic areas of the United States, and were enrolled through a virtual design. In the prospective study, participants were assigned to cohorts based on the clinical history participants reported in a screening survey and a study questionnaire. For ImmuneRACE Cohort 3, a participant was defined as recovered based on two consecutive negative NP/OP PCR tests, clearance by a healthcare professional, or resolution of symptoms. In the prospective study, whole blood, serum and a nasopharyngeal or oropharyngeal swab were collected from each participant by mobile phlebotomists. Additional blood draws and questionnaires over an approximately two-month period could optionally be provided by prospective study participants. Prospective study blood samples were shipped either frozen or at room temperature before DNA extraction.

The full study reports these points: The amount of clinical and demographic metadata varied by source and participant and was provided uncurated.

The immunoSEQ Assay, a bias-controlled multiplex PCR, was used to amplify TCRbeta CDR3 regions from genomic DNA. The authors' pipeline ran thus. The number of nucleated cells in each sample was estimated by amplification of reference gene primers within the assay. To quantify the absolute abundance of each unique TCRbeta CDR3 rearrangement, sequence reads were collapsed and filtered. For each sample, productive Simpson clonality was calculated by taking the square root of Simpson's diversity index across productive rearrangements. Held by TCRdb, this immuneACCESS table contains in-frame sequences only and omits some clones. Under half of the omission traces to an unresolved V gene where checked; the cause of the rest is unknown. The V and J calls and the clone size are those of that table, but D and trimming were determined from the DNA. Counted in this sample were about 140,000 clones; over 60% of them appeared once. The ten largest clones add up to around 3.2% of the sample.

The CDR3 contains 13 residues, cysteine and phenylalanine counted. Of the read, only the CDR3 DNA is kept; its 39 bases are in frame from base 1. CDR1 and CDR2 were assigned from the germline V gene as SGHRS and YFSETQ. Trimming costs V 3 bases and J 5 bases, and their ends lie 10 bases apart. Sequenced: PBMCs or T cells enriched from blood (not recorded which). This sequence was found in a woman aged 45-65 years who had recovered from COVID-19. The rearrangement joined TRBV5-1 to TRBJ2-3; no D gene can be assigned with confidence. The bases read TGCGCCAGCAGCTCCCTCCGCGGAGATACGCAGTATTTT. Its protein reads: CASSSLRGDTQYF.